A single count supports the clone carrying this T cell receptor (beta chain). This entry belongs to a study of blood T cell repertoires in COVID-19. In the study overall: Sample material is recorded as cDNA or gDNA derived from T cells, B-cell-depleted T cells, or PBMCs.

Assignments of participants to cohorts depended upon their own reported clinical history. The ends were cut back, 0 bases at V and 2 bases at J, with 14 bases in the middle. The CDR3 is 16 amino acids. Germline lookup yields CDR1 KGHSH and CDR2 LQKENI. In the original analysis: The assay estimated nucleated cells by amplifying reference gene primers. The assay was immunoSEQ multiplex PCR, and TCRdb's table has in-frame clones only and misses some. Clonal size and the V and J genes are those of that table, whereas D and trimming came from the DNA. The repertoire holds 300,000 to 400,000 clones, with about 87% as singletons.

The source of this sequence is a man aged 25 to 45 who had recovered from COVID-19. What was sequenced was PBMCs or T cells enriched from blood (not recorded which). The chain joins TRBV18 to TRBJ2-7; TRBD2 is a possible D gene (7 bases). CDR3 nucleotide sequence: TGTGCCAGCTCACCACCGGCGGGGGCAGGCGCCTACGAGCAGTACTTC. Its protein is CASSPPAGAGAYEQYF. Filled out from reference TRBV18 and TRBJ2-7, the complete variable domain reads NAGVMQNPRHLVRRRGQEARLRCSPMKGHSHVYWYRQLPEEGLKFMVYLQKENIIDESGMPKERFSAEFPKEGPSILRIQQVVRGDSAAYFCASSPPAGAGAYEQYFGPGTRLTVT.